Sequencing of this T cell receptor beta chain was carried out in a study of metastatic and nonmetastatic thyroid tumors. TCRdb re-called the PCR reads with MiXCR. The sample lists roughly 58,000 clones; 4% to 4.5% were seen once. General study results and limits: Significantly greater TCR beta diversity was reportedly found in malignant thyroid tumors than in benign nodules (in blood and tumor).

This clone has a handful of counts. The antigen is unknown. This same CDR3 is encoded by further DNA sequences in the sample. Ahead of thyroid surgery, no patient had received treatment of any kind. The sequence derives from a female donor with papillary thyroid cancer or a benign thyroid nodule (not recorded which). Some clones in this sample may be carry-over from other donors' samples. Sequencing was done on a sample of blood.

This chain's CDR3 is CASSLGGRGDTQYF. The CDR3 DNA is TGCGCCAGCAGCTTGGGCGGTAGAGGTGATACGCAGTATTTT. The gene calls are TRBV5-1 and TRBJ2-3; D is undetermined. V lost 0 bases and J lost 6, with 11 bases in between. Germline V gene lookup returns CDR1 SGHRS and CDR2 YFSETQ. The CDR3 is 14 residues long.